This entry features one TCR beta chain sequence. The target antigen is unknown. This sample is drawn from a study of post-analysis software for immune sequencing data. Study details: There were relapsing-remitting, secondary progressive and progressive-relapsing multiple sclerosis among the disease courses included.

Incorporated into the TCR beta cDNA libraries were unique molecular identifiers, which served to reduce PCR and sequencing biases. With about 0.9 to 11 million T cells as the source, some 510,000 cDNA molecules resulted. In TCRdb, the PCR reads were re-called with MiXCR into one record per CDR3 protein. The sample contains a few hundred thousand distinct CDR3 sequences, around 36% of which appear only once. Findings and limits, study-wide: Controls had lower frequencies than patients of a handful of TRBV segments, which included TRBV5-6, TRBV5-1 and TRBV20-1. Analysis by F measure revealed that same-batch samples clustered strongly together. Relative to controls, patients with multiple sclerosis showed significantly lower normalized Chao1 diversity.

The ends lost 4 bases at V and 6 bases at J; junction bases unmatched: 4. Germline V gene sequence: CDR1 DFQATT, CDR2 SNEGSKA (reference sequence). The length of the CDR3 is 13 residues. The sequence came from a girl aged 2-17 years with multiple sclerosis. Sequences were obtained from blood. This chain connects TRBV20-1 to TRBJ2-5; 11 bases agree with TRBD2. This CDR3 is CSATTSGAKTQYF. The CDR3 coding sequence is TGCAGTGCTACGACTAGCGGGGCGAAGACCCAGTACTTC.